This TCR beta chain is from a study of neurological immune-mediated disorders. Study results and caveats: The absence of any CDR3 amino acid sequence shared by expanded clones across subjects suggests that repertoires were private in all groups.

The authors made cDNA by 5'RACE with 10-nucleotide random UMIs. TCRdb recomputed calls from the 5' RACE reads with MiXCR, one row per CDR3 protein. The sample lists about 80,000 distinct CDR3 sequences, approximately 6% seen once, with roughly 7.3% in the top ten. Notes on this clonotype: The antigen is not known.

The time point here: longitudinal time-point 2. The CDR3 contains 13 residues. V lost 5 bases and J lost 1, with 8 bases in between. What was sequenced was PBMCs. This clonotype was sampled from a woman aged 60-70 years with multiple sclerosis. The chain employs TRBV12-3 or TRBV12-4 and TRBJ1-1; possible D gene TRBD1, 6 bases. The DNA for the CDR3 is TGTGCCAGCAGTGGCAGGGGGAACACTGAAGCTTTCTTT. This codes for CASSGRGNTEAFF.